The clone carrying this T cell receptor (beta chain) was counted ten times or more. The sample belongs to a study of T cells in Graves' hyperthyroidism and ophthalmopathy. The source of the PBMCs was less than 12 ml of fresh peripheral blood. Amplified TCR beta CDR3 regions derived from RNA transcripts. During a first-round RT-PCR of the TCR CDR3, the HTBI primer set was used. TCRdb ran MiXCR on the multiplex PCR reads and lists one entry per CDR3 protein. Counted here are some 320,000 distinct CDR3 sequences, approximately 13% occurring once; the ten biggest clones make up around 32%. CDR1 and CDR2 from the germline V gene are MNHEY and SMNVEV (reference sequence). The CDR3 loop spans 15 amino acids. The trim removed 5 bases at V and 6 bases at J, leaving 6 bases unmatched.

This chain connects TRBV27 to TRBJ2-3; 12 bases fit TRBD2. The sequenced sample consisted of blood. The sequence derives from a woman in her thirties or forties with Graves' ophthalmopathy. The CDR3 DNA follows: TGTGCCAGCAGTACCCTAGCGGGGGGGGGGGATACGCAGTATTTT. This encodes CASSTLAGGGDTQYF.